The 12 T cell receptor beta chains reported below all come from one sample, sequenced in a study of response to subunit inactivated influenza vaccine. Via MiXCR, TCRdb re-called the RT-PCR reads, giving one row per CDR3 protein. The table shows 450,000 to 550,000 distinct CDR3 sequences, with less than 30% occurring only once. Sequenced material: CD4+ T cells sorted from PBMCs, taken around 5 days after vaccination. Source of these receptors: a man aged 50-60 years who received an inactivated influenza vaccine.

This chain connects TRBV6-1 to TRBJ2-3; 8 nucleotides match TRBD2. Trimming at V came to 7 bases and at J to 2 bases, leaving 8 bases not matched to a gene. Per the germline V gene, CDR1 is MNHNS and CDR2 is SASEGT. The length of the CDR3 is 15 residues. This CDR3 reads CASTPGGSFTDTQYF. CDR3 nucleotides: TGTGCCAGCACCCCGGGGGGGAGTTTCACAGATACGCAGTATTTT.

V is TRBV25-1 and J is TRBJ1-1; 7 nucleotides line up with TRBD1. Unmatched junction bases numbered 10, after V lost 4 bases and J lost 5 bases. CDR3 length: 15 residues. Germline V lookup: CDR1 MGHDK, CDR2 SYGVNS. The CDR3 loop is CASSGLQGIWTEAFF. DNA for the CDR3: TGTGCCAGCAGTGGCCTACAGGGGATATGGACTGAAGCTTTCTTT.

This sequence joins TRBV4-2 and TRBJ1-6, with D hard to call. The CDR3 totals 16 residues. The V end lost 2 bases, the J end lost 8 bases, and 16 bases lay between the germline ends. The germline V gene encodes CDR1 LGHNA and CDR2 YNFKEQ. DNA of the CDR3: TGTGCCAGCAGCCAACGACACAGTCCCTACGATTCACCCCTCCACTTT. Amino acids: CASSQRHSPYDSPLHF.

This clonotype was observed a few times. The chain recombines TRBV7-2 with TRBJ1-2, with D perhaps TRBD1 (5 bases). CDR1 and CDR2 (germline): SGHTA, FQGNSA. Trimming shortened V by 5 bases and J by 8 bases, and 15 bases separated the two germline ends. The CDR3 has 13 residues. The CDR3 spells CASSQGTPPGYTF. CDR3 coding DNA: TGTGCCAGCAGCCAAGGGACTCCACCGGGCTACACCTTC.

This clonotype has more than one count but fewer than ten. CDR3 sequence (DNA): TGTGCCAGCAGCTGGGGACAAGTCTACGAGCAGTACTTC. Amino acid sequence: CASSWGQVYEQYF. The rearrangement joins TRBV11-2 to TRBJ2-7, with D perhaps TRBD1 (6 bases). CDR1 is SGHAT and CDR2 is FQNNGV in the germline V gene. Trimming left V 4 bases short and J 3 bases short, with 10 bases between. The CDR3 is made up of 13 amino acids.

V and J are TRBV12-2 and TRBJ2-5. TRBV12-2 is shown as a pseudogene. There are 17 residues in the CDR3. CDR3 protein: CASRLIWHGLPGETQYF. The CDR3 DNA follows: TGTGCAAGTCGCTTAATTTGGCACGGGCTTCCAGGAGAGACCCAGTACTTC.

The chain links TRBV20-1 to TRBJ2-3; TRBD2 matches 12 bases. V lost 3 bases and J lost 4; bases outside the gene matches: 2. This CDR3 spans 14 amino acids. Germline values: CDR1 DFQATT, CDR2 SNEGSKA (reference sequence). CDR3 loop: CSARGLAGADTQYF. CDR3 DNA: TGCAGTGCTAGGGGACTAGCGGGCGCAGATACGCAGTATTTT.

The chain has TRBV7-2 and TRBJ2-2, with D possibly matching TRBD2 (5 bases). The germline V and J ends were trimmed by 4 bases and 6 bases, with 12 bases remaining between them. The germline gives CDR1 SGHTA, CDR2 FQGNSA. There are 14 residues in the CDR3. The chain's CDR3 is CASSSGTRAGELFF. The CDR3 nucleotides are TGTGCCAGCAGCTCGGGAACAAGGGCCGGGGAGCTGTTTTTT.

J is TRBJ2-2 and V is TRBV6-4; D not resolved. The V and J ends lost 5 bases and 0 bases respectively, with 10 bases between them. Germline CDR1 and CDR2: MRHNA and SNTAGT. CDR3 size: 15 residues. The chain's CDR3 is CASSPDSTNTGELFF. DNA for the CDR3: TGTGCCAGCAGTCCTGACTCTACGAACACCGGGGAGCTGTTTTTT.

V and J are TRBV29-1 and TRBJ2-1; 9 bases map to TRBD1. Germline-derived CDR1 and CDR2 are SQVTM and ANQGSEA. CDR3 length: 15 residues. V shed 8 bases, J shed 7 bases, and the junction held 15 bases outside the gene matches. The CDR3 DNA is TGCAGCACAGAGAGCCTTACAGGGGGCTTGAATGAGCAGTTCTTC. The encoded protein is CSTESLTGGLNEQFF.

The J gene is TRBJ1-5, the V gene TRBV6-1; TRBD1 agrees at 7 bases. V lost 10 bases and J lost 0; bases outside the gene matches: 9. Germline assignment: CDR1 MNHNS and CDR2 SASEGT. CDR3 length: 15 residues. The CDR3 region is CATQAGTASNQPQHF. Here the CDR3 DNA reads TGTGCCACCCAAGCCGGGACAGCTAGCAATCAGCCCCAGCATTTT.

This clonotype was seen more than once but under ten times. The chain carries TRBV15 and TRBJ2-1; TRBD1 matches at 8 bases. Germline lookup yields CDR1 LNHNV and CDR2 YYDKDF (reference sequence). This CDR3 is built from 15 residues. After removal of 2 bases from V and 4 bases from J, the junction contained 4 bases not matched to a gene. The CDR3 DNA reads TGTGCCACCAGCAGAACAGGGGGAGCTTACAATGAGCAGTTCTTC. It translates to CATSRTGGAYNEQFF.